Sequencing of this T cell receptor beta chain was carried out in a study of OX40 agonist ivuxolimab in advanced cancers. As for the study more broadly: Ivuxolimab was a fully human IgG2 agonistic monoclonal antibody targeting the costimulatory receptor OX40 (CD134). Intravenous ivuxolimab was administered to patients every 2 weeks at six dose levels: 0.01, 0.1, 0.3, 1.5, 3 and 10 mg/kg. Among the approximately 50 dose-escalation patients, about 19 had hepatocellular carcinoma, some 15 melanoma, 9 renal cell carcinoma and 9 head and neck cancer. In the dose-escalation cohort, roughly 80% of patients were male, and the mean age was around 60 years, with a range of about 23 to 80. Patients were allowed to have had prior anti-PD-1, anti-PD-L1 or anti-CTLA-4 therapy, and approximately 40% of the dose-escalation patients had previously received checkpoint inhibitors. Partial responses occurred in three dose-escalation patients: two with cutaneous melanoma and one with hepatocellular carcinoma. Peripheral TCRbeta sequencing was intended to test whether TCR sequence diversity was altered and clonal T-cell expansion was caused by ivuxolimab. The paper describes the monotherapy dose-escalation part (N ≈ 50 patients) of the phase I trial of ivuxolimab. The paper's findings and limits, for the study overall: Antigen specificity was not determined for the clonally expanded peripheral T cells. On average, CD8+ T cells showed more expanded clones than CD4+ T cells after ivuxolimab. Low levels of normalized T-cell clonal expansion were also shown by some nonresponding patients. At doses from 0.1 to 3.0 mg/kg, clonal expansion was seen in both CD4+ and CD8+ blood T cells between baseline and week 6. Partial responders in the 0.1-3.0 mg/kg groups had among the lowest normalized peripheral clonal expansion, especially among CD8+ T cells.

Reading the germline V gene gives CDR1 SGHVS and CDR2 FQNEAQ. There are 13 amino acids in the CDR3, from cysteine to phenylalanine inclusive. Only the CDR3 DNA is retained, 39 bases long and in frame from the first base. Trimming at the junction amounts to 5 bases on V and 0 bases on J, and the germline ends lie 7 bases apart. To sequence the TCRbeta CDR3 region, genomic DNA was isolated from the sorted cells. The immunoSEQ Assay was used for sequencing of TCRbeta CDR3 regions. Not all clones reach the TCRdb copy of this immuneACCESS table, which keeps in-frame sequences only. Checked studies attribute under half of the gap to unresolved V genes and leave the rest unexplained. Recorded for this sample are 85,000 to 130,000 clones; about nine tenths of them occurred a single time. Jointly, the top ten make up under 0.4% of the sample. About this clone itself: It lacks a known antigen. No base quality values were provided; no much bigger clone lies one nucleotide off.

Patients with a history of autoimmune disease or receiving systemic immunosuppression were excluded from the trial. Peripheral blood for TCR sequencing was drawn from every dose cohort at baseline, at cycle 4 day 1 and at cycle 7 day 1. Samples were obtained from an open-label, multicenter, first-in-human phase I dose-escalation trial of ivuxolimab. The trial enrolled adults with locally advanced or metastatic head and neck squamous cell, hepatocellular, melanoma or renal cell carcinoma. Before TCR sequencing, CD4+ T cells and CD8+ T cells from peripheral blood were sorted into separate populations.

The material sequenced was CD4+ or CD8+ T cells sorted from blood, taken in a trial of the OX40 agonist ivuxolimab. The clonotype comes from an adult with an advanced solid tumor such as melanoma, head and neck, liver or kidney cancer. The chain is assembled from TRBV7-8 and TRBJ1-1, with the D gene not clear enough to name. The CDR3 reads CASSGVLNTEAFF. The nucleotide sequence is TGTGCCAGCAGCGGCGTCCTGAACACTGAAGCTTTCTTT. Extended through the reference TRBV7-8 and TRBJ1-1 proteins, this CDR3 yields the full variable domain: GAGVSQSPRYKVAKRGQDVALRCDPISGHVSLFWYQQALGQGPEFLTYFQNEAQLDKSGLPSDRFFAERPEGSVSTLKIQRTQQEDSAVYLCASSGVLNTEAFFGQGTRLTVV.